This entry lists 6 T cell receptor beta chains sequenced from one sample in a study of beta chain features in type 1 diabetes. Expressed TCRB transcripts were sequenced because the isolated RNA had all been reverse transcribed beforehand. Method: immunoSEQ multiplex PCR; TCRdb's copy keeps in-frame clones and lacks some. Altogether about 300,000 clones are present, 7% to 9% being singletons, with the ten largest covering approximately 1%. The sample consisted of central memory CD4+ T cells from blood. These TCRs come from a woman aged 18-29 years in good health.

This clone was picked up a small number of times. The V call is TRBV28, the J call TRBJ2-2; TRBD1 aligns across 8 bases. J lost 4 bases, V lost 5 bases, and 3 bases had no gene match. This CDR3 spans 14 amino acids. Germline assignment: CDR1 MDHEN and CDR2 SYDVKM. As DNA, the CDR3 is TGTGCCAGCAGTCAGGGGGCGACCACCGGGGAGCTGTTTTTT. Translated, it gives CASSQGATTGELFF.

This clone was detected only a few times. This chain uses TRBV7-2 with TRBJ2-2; TRBD1 matches 7 bases. Unmatched junction bases numbered 7, after V lost 6 bases and J lost 6 bases. This CDR3 spans 14 amino acids. Germline V gene sequence: CDR1 SGHTA, CDR2 FQGNSA. The CDR3 region is CASSPTGAAGELFF. The DNA for the CDR3 is TGTGCCAGCAGTCCCACAGGGGCCGCCGGGGAGCTGTTTTTT.

This clone was counted a few times. The genes are TRBV28 and TRBJ2-1; D unclear. V lost 6 bases, J lost 7 bases, and 22 bases lay in between. The CDR3 runs to 16 residues. From germline, CDR1 is MDHEN and CDR2 SYDVKM. CDR3 DNA: TGTGCCAGCAGGGCTCAGGCGGCGACATCCGTTAATGAGCAGTTCTTC. This translates into CASRAQAATSVNEQFF.

This chain uses TRBV5-1 with TRBJ2-1; a weak D match, TRBD1 (6 bases). CDR1 is SGHRS and CDR2 is YFSETQ in the germline V gene. Trimming cost V 5 bases and J 7 bases, with 16 bases left between them. The length of the CDR3 is 14 residues. CDR3 bases: TGCGCCAGCAGGTACATGGACAGAGAAAATGAGCAGTTCTTC. It codes for CASRYMDRENEQFF.

This clone was recorded a few times. V usage is TRBV5-1 and J usage is TRBJ2-3; 7 bases map to TRBD2. The germline gives CDR1 SGHRS, CDR2 YFSETQ. Unmatched junction bases numbered 5, after V lost 6 bases and J lost 1 base. This CDR3 is built from 14 residues. The CDR3 loop reads CASKRLAGTDTQYF. The CDR3 DNA sequence: TGCGCCAGCAAGAGGCTAGCGGGCACAGATACGCAGTATTTT.

The chain has TRBV5-1 and TRBJ2-1; TRBD2 is a possible D gene (6 bases). The V gene lost 2 bases and the J gene lost 3 bases, with 12 bases spanning the gap. Germline V gene sequence: CDR1 SGHRS, CDR2 YFSETQ. The CDR3 sequence is 15 residues long. The CDR3 region is CASSFTVGGYNEQFF. The CDR3 bases are TGCGCCAGCAGCTTCACAGTCGGGGGCTACAATGAGCAGTTCTTC.